This TCR beta chain is drawn from a study of radiotherapy plus CTLA-4 blockade in lung cancer. About the study: An objective response was seen in 18% of patients, and disease control in less than 35%. General observations from the study: Together with interferon-beta, which increased in serum after radiation, early dynamic changes in blood T cell clones were reportedly the best predictors of response. In blood, tumor-derived TCR clones expanded after radiotherapy plus ipilimumab.

The ends were cut back, 6 bases at V and 0 bases at J, with 16 bases in the middle. CDR1 SGDLS and CDR2 YYNGEE come from the germline V gene. This CDR3 has 17 amino acids. Alongside CTLA-4 blockade with ipilimumab, patients with chemo-refractory metastatic non-small-cell lung cancer received focal radiation. TCRdb's table, derived via immunoSEQ multiplex PCR, lists solely in-frame clones and lacks some. The sample lists approximately 110,000 clones; over 65% were seen once. In regard to this clone: Its antigen remains unidentified.

This clonotype was obtained from a human donor with non-small cell lung cancer that progressed on radiotherapy plus ipilimumab. Some clones in this sample may be carry-over from other donors' samples. The V gene is TRBV9, the J gene TRBJ2-6; no firm D call. The sample consisted of peripheral blood, taken from a patient treated with radiotherapy plus ipilimumab. The CDR3 DNA reads TGTGCCAGCACCACGATCGACCCCCTCTCTGGGGCCAACGTCCTGACTTTC. As protein: CASTTIDPLSGANVLTF.